Listed here are 9 T cell receptor beta chains from one sample, sequenced in a study of human T cells and chemical hapten exposure. TCRdb re-analysed the RACE reads in MiXCR, keeping a single row per CDR3 protein. This sample has approximately 60,000 distinct CDR3 sequences, with around 10% found just once. Time point denoted: patch test 3, about 24 weeks after DPC sensitization. Treatment here: therapeutic diphenylcyclopropenone sensitization with weekly scalp DPC. The input for sequencing was whole blood, taken in connection with sensitization to the hapten diphenylcyclopropenone (DPC). Every receptor here comes from a woman in her thirties with alopecia areata. Some clones in this sample may be carry-over from other donors' samples.

This clonotype was detected only a few times. This rearrangement joins TRBV12-3 or TRBV12-4 to TRBJ2-5; unclear D gene. The V gene lost 8 bases and the J gene lost 5 bases, with 9 bases spanning the gap. The CDR3 sequence is 11 residues long. The DNA for the CDR3 is TGTGCCAGCGGCCTGGGGGAGACCCAGTACTTC. Its protein product is CASGLGETQYF.

This clonotype was counted at least ten times. The V call is TRBV6-2 or TRBV6-3, the J call TRBJ1-4, with TRBD1 as a possible D gene (5 bases). Germline V gene data show CDR1 as MNHEY and CDR2 as SVGEGT. The CDR3 covers 14 residues. Trimming took 7 bases from V and 8 from J, leaving 17 bases between them. The CDR3 spells CASIARGRGEKLFF. The CDR3 DNA follows: TGTGCCAGCATCGCCCGAGGAAGGGGAGAAAAACTGTTTTTT.

This clonotype was counted many times. The chain recombines TRBV21-1 with TRBJ2-7; the DNA was not compared with TRBD1, the D call given in the table. TRBV21-1 is tagged as a pseudogene. CDR3 size: 16 residues. The CDR3 loop is CASSPYEGQDLYEQYF. CDR3 DNA: TGTGCCAGCAGTCCCTACGAAGGACAGGACCTTTACGAGCAGTACTTC.

This clonotype was recorded many times. The CDR3 DNA is TGCAGCGTCCTCCCCCGGGGGGGGAGGATCGATGAGCAGTTCTTC. This gives the protein CSVLPRGGRIDEQFF. The chain is built from TRBV29-1 and TRBJ2-1; TRBD2 matches at 8 bases. This CDR3 is built from 15 residues. In germline, CDR1 is SQVTM, CDR2 ANQGSEA. V gave up 6 bases and J gave up 8 bases; unmatched junction bases: 15.

Only a few counts were recorded for this clonotype. The chain couples TRBV19 to TRBJ1-5; D is undetermined. CDR1 is LNHDA and CDR2 is SQIVND in the germline V gene (reference sequence). The V end lost 3 bases, the J end lost 1 base, and 13 bases lay between the germline ends. The CDR3 is 16 residues long. The CDR3 DNA follows: TGTGCCAGTAGTATCGCCCACGGGGTGAGCAATCAGCCCCAGCATTTT. Amino acid sequence: CASSIAHGVSNQPQHF.

This clonotype was recorded many times. The rearrangement links TRBV6-6 to TRBJ1-2; a weak D match, TRBD1 (5 bases). The CDR3 is made up of 14 amino acids. Germline V gene data show CDR1 as MNHNY and CDR2 as SVGAGI (reference sequence). V was cut by 6 bases and J by 7 bases, with 18 bases left in between. The CDR3 reads CASSPQQGLAGYTF. The CDR3 DNA is TGTGCCAGCAGCCCCCAGCAGGGCCTAGCTGGCTACACCTTC.

In DNA, the CDR3 is TGTGCCAGCAGTTTTGGGACAGGGGGCCTCTATGGCTACACCTTC. Translated: CASSFGTGGLYGYTF. The rearrangement links TRBV28 to TRBJ1-2; 12 positions match TRBD1. Germline CDR1 and CDR2: MDHEN and SYDVKM. The CDR3 contains 15 residues. Trimming removed 3 bases from V and 4 bases from J; junction bases left unmatched: 3.

The chain combines TRBV6-2 or TRBV6-3 with TRBJ2-2, with 9 bases identical to TRBD1. Germline trimming cut 5 bases from V and 0 bases from J; bases unmatched to any gene: 4. The CDR3 loop spans 16 amino acids. Germline-derived CDR1 and CDR2 are MNHEY and SVGEGT. This CDR3 is CASSPWTGANTGELFF. CDR3 DNA sequence: TGTGCCAGCAGTCCATGGACAGGGGCGAACACCGGGGAGCTGTTTTTT.

There are a few counts of this clonotype. The chain recombines TRBV4-3 with TRBJ2-7, with 8 bases identical to TRBD2. CDR1 and CDR2 from the germline V gene are LGHNA and YSLEER. J gave up 6 bases and V 0 bases, and 13 bases lay outside the gene matches. CDR3 length: 17 amino acids. In nucleotides, the CDR3 is TGCGCCAGCAGCCAAGAACCGCCGGGACTAGGAAGGGGCGAGCAGTACTTC. It is translated as CASSQEPPGLGRGEQYF.